These T cell receptor beta chains were read from a single sample in a study of blood T cell repertoires in COVID-19. Clones were read by immunoSEQ multiplex PCR, and TCRdb kept only the in-frame ones, dropping some. The top ten clones hold approximately 6% of a sample with 160,000 or so clones, around 84% of them seen once. Material: PBMCs or T cells enriched from blood (not recorded which). The source is a man between 40 and 49 years old who had recovered from COVID-19. Both conserved end residues are part of each CDR3. D genes are given only for firm matches. A clone size is listed for some rows: how often the clone was seen (once, few, many), or a class if it is expanded.

>TRBJ1-4|-|TRBV3-1/TRBV3-2|-
CASSQAARVPEKLFF
TGTGCCAGCAGCCAAGCAGCCAGGGTCCCTGAAAAACTGTTTTTT
>TRBJ1-2|-|TRBV3-1/TRBV3-2|-
CASSQGAAYGYTF
TGTGCCAGCAGCCAAGGGGCAGCCTATGGCTACACCTTC
>TRBJ2-1|-|TRBV7-3|TRBD2
CASARTSGYNEQFF
TGTGCCAGCGCCCGGACTAGCGGATACAATGAGCAGTTCTTC
>TRBJ2-3|-|TRBV19|TRBD1
CASTPTGVTDTQYF
TGTGCCAGTACCCCGACAGGGGTCACAGATACGCAGTATTTT
>TRBJ2-2|-|TRBV5-8|-
CASSSRRAGTPATGELFF
TGTGCCAGCAGCTCACGCAGGGCCGGGACTCCTGCCACCGGGGAGCTGTTTTTT
>TRBJ1-2|-|TRBV19|-
CASKTGSNYGYTF
TGTGCCAGTAAAACAGGATCTAACTATGGCTACACCTTC
>TRBJ1-4|few|TRBV29-1|TRBD1
CSAGQGTDEKLFF
TGCAGCGCCGGACAGGGTACGGATGAAAAACTGTTTTTT
>TRBJ1-5|-|TRBV18|TRBD1
CASSPGQGGGPQHF
TGTGCCAGCTCACCCGGACAGGGGGGTGGGCCCCAGCATTTT
>TRBJ1-2|-|TRBV6-5|-
CASSYPPGGYTF
TGTGCCAGCAGTTACCCTCCGGGTGGCTACACCTTC
>TRBJ1-3|-|TRBV5-1|TRBD1
CASSQSTGHSGNTIYF
TGCGCCAGCAGCCAATCGACAGGGCATTCTGGAAACACCATATATTTT
>TRBJ1-4|-|TRBV30|TRBD1
CAWRGTGVGEKLFF
TGTGCCTGGAGAGGGACAGGGGTAGGGGAAAAACTGTTTTTT
>TRBJ2-2|-|TRBV24-1|TRBD1
CATRGTGNTGELFF
TGTGCCACCAGGGGGACAGGAAACACCGGGGAGCTGTTTTTT
>TRBJ1-4|once|TRBV2|-
CASISGRRGASEKLFF
TGTGCCAGCATATCAGGTCGACGGGGGGCCAGTGAAAAACTGTTTTTT
>TRBJ1-2|few|TRBV9|TRBD1
CASSDPGQGANYGYTF
TGTGCCAGCAGCGATCCCGGACAGGGGGCTAACTATGGCTACACCTTC
>TRBJ1-2|-|TRBV5-1|TRBD1
CASSETSGTGGGGYTF
TGCGCCAGCAGCGAAACATCCGGGACAGGTGGCGGTGGCTACACCTTC
>TRBJ1-5|-|TRBV15|TRBD1
CATSRTEGQGWNQPQHF
TGTGCCACCAGCAGAACTGAAGGACAGGGGTGGAATCAGCCCCAGCATTTT
>TRBJ1-1|-|TRBV3-1/TRBV3-2|TRBD1
CASSQGQLEAFF
TGTGCCAGCAGCCAGGGACAGCTTGAAGCTTTCTTT
>TRBJ1-3|few|TRBV19|TRBD1
CASSRGQGYSGNTIYF
TGTGCCAGTAGTCGGGGACAGGGGTACTCTGGAAACACCATATATTTT
>TRBJ2-7|-|TRBV6-6|-
CASSYPEGAYEQYF
TGTGCCAGCAGTTACCCGGAGGGGGCATACGAGCAGTACTTC
>TRBJ2-7|once|TRBV30|-
CAWSVPGSYEQYF
TGTGCCTGGAGTGTACCCGGCTCCTACGAGCAGTACTTC
>TRBJ1-2|once|TRBV2|TRBD1
CASSLGQGGYGYTF
TGTGCCAGCAGTCTCGGACAGGGGGGCTATGGCTACACCTTC
>TRBJ1-2|once|TRBV6-4|-
CASSDSSGAYGYTF
TGTGCCAGCAGTGACTCGTCAGGGGCCTATGGCTACACCTTC
>TRBJ2-1|-|TRBV19|TRBD1
CATLGGHYNEQFF
TGTGCCACCTTAGGGGGCCATTACAATGAGCAGTTCTTC
>TRBJ2-7|-|TRBV19|TRBD1
CASSNPGQGLYEQYF
TGTGCCAGTAGTAACCCGGGACAGGGTCTTTACGAGCAGTACTTC
>TRBJ1-2|-|TRBV30|-
CAWSTGKVLPGGYTF
TGTGCCTGGAGTACAGGGAAGGTCCTTCCGGGGGGCTACACCTTC
>TRBJ2-3|-|TRBV19|TRBD2
CASSIWGLAGGLSTDTQYF
TGTGCCAGTAGTATTTGGGGACTAGCGGGGGGGCTAAGCACAGATACGCAGTATTTT
>TRBJ2-3|-|TRBV7-2|TRBD2
CASSLKRGLTDTQYF
TGTGCCAGCAGCTTAAAGCGGGGGTTGACAGATACGCAGTATTTT
>TRBJ2-1|once|TRBV6-5|-
CASSRGYNEQFF
TGTGCCAGCAGTCGGGGATACAATGAGCAGTTCTTC
>TRBJ1-2|few|TRBV14|-
CASSQGGLYGYTF
TGTGCCAGCAGCCAAGGGGGCCTCTATGGCTACACCTTC
>TRBJ1-1|-|TRBV6-4|-
CASSLHQGNTEAFF
TGTGCCAGCTCCCTCCACCAGGGGAACACTGAAGCTTTCTTT
>TRBJ2-5|few|TRBV7-9|-
CASSFSAVTAQETQYF
TGTGCCAGCAGCTTTTCAGCTGTGACTGCTCAAGAGACCCAGTACTTC
>TRBJ1-1|-|TRBV4-1|TRBD1
CASSQLDRLAEAFF
TGCGCCAGCAGCCAATTGGACAGGTTGGCTGAAGCTTTCTTT
>TRBJ2-5|-|TRBV29-1|TRBD1
CSAAPGTGVQETQYF
TGCAGCGCGGCACCCGGGACAGGGGTTCAAGAGACCCAGTACTTC
>TRBJ2-1|-|TRBV30|TRBD2
CAWRGLAGANSYNEQFF
TGTGCCTGGAGGGGACTAGCGGGGGCAAACTCCTACAATGAGCAGTTCTTC
>TRBJ1-4|-|TRBV5-1|TRBD1
CASRGQGVEKLFF
TGCGCCAGCAGGGGTCAGGGGGTTGAAAAACTGTTTTTT
>TRBJ1-6|-|TRBV6-5|-
CASYAGPNSPLHF
TGTGCCAGCTATGCAGGGCCCAATTCACCCCTCCACTTT
>TRBJ2-2|-|TRBV9|TRBD2
CASGRTSGGASPTNTGELFF
TGTGCCAGCGGAAGGACTAGCGGGGGGGCCAGCCCCACGAACACCGGGGAGCTGTTTTTT
>TRBJ2-1|few|TRBV15|TRBD1
CATSRERTGSYNEQFF
TGTGCCACCAGCAGAGAACGGACAGGGAGTTACAATGAGCAGTTCTTC
>TRBJ1-1|-|TRBV19|-
CASSIGVMNTEAFF
TGTGCCAGTAGTATCGGGGTCATGAACACTGAAGCTTTCTTT
>TRBJ2-3|-|TRBV19|-
CASSIEGGPYTQYF
TGTGCCAGTAGTATAGAAGGCGGGCCCTATACGCAGTATTTT
>TRBJ2-3|-|TRBV5-4|-
CASSLGGRTDTQYF
TGTGCCAGCAGCTTGGGCGGGCGAACAGATACGCAGTATTTT
>TRBJ1-1|few|TRBV7-8|-
CASSASGGTTEAFF
TGTGCCAGCAGCGCGTCGGGGGGAACCACTGAAGCTTTCTTT
>TRBJ2-7|once|TRBV5-1|-
CASSSLRQDYEQYF
TGCGCCAGCAGCTCCCTTCGGCAGGACTACGAGCAGTACTTC
>TRBJ1-6|-|TRBV4-2|-
CASSPRQGAHNSPLHF
TGTGCCAGCAGCCCCAGGCAGGGCGCCCATAATTCACCCCTCCACTTT
>TRBJ2-7|few|TRBV29-1|-
CSVSPTNPYEQYF
TGCAGCGTCTCCCCCACTAACCCCTACGAGCAGTACTTC
>TRBJ2-5|-|TRBV9|TRBD2
CARSGGGSRQETQYF
TGTGCCCGCAGCGGGGGGGGGTCCCGCCAAGAGACCCAGTACTTC
>TRBJ1-2|-|TRBV24-1|TRBD1
CATSDGGQGDLYGYTF
TGTGCCACCAGTGATGGGGGACAGGGGGACCTCTATGGCTACACCTTC
>TRBJ2-5|-|TRBV3-1/TRBV3-2|TRBD1
CASSQGGTGVRETQYF
TGTGCCAGCAGCCAAGGAGGGACAGGGGTAAGGGAGACCCAGTACTTC
>TRBJ1-2|-|TRBV6-5|-
CATGGINYGYTF
TGTGCCACCGGGGGGATTAACTATGGCTACACCTTC
>TRBJ2-3|many|TRBV10-1|TRBD1
CASSAGQGPDTQYF
TGCGCCAGCAGTGCGGGACAGGGACCAGATACGCAGTATTTT
>TRBJ1-1|-|TRBV30|-
CAWGQWNTEAFF
TGTGCCTGGGGACAATGGAACACTGAAGCTTTCTTT
>TRBJ2-1|-|TRBV5-4|TRBD2
CASGRARAGVANEQFF
TGTGCCAGCGGGAGGGCTCGGGCAGGAGTAGCCAATGAGCAGTTCTTC
>TRBJ2-2|once|TRBV18|TRBD2
CASSPRSSAGGNTGELFF
TGTGCCAGCTCACCACGGTCATCAGCGGGGGGGAACACCGGGGAGCTGTTTTTT
>TRBJ1-2|-|TRBV29-1|-
CSVSQDNYGYTF
TGCAGCGTTTCACAGGATAACTATGGCTACACCTTC
>TRBJ1-1|-|TRBV5-1|-
CASSLVFGNTEAFF
TGCGCCAGCAGCTTGGTATTCGGGAACACTGAAGCTTTCTTT